The 22 T cell receptor beta chains below come from one sample, sequenced in a study of blood T cell repertoires in COVID-19. Generated by immunoSEQ multiplex PCR, the TCRdb table keeps only in-frame clones and is missing some. The sample holds 150,000 to 200,000 clones; 75% to 85% are singletons and the top ten take roughly 15%. Sequenced sample: PBMCs or T cells enriched from blood (not recorded which). All receptors come from a man aged 50-60 years who had recovered from COVID-19.

The chain carries TRBV2 and TRBJ2-3; 15 nucleotides match TRBD2. The J segment lost 7 bases and the V segment lost 7 bases, leaving 9 bases of the junction unmatched. Looked up from germline, CDR1 is SNHLY and CDR2 is FYNNEI. CDR3 length equals 16 residues. The CDR3 DNA reads as TGTGCCAGCACTGGACTAGCGGGGGGGCCCGCTAATACGCAGTATTTT. Amino acid sequence: CASTGLAGGPANTQYF.

The V gene is TRBV2, the J gene TRBJ2-7, with 9 bases lining up with TRBD1. The germline V gene has CDR1 SNHLY and CDR2 FYNNEI. The trim removed 2 bases at V and 5 bases at J, leaving 7 bases unmatched. There are 15 residues in the CDR3. The CDR3 DNA is TGTGCCAGCAGTGAACGCGGGACAGGGACCCACGAGCAGTACTTC. Translation gives CASSERGTGTHEQYF.

The chain uses TRBV5-1 and TRBJ1-2, with D possibly being TRBD1 (6 bases). The CDR3 totals 16 residues. The germline V and J ends were trimmed by 4 bases and 5 bases, with 21 bases remaining between them. Germline CDR1 reads SGHRS; CDR2 reads YFSETQ. CDR3: CASSPRGGGAVYGYTF. CDR3 sequence (DNA): TGCGCCAGCAGCCCGAGGGGCGGGGGCGCGGTATATGGCTACACCTTC.

This clone appeared a single time. A much more abundant neighbour one base away suggests this may be a read error. The chain has TRBV9 and TRBJ2-2; D unresolved. Germline CDR1 and CDR2: SGDLS and YYNGEE. Trimming removed 3 bases from V and 3 bases from J, with 3 bases in between. The CDR3 has 12 amino acids. CDR3 residues: CASSADTGELFF. In nucleotides, the CDR3 is TGTGCCAGCAGCGCAGACACCGGGGAGCTGTTTTTT.

The CDR3 nucleotides are TGTGCCAGTAGTTCCCAGGCGATGACCGGGGAGCTGTTTTTT. Amino acid sequence: CASSSQAMTGELFF. The chain employs TRBV19 and TRBJ2-2, with D uncertain. Germline CDR1 reads LNHDA; CDR2 reads SQIVND (reference sequence). The V and J ends lost 5 bases and 5 bases respectively, with 12 bases between them. The CDR3 is 14 residues long.

The CDR3 spells CASSGGLGSLDSYNSPLHF. The CDR3 DNA follows: TGTGCCAGCAGCGGTGGCCTAGGCAGCCTTGACTCCTATAATTCACCCCTCCACTTT. J is TRBJ1-6 and V is TRBV9, with D unresolved. CDR1 is SGDLS, CDR2 YYNGEE, per germline. The ends were cut back, 3 bases at V and 0 bases at J, with 19 bases in the middle. The CDR3 is 19 residues long.

J is TRBJ2-2 and V is TRBV7-2; D is possibly TRBD2 (6 bases). V was clipped by 7 bases and J by 5 bases, with 14 bases between them. Germline V gene lookup returns CDR1 SGHTA and CDR2 FQGNSA. This CDR3 has 14 residues. The CDR3, as DNA: TGTGCCAGCACCCCCAGAGGAGGGACCGGGGAGCTGTTTTTT. Protein: CASTPRGGTGELFF.

In its sample, this clone was seen once. Other DNA variants within this sample encode the same CDR3. The chain is built from TRBV5-4 and TRBJ1-1; a possible D gene is TRBD1 (5 bases). The germline V gene encodes CDR1 SGHNT and CDR2 YYREEE (reference sequence). CDR3 length: 15 amino acids. Between the trimmed V and J ends, which lost 0 bases and 4 bases, there was a span of 13 bases. The CDR3 nucleotides read TGTGCCAGCAGCTTGGTAGCCGGGAGGGGCACTGAAGCTTTCTTT. As protein: CASSLVAGRGTEAFF.

The rearrangement links TRBV5-1 to TRBJ1-6; maybe TRBD1 (6 bases). Looked up from germline, CDR1 is SGHRS and CDR2 is YFSETQ. This CDR3 has 15 amino acids. Between the trimmed V and J ends, which lost 0 bases and 8 bases, there was a span of 12 bases. CDR3 DNA: TGCGCCAGCAGCTTGGCACAGGGAAGCGATTCACCCCTCCACTTT. Residues: CASSLAQGSDSPLHF.

This clone has more than one count but fewer than ten. The J gene is TRBJ1-4, the V gene TRBV5-1; 8 nucleotides line up with TRBD1. The V gene's germline CDR1 is SGHRS and CDR2 YFSETQ. CDR3 length equals 15 residues. The ends lost 4 bases at V and 7 bases at J; junction bases unmatched: 9. The CDR3 sequence is CASSQTGQGGEKLFF. The CDR3 region has the DNA TGCGCCAGCAGCCAGACCGGACAGGGTGGTGAAAAACTGTTTTTT.

The V call is TRBV10-1, the J call TRBJ2-7; possible D gene TRBD2, 5 bases. CDR3 length: 13 amino acids. V lost 5 bases to trimming and J lost 2 bases, with 10 bases between them. CDR1 is WNHNN, CDR2 SYGVQD, per germline (reference sequence). The CDR3 loop reads CASSSGATYEQYF. The CDR3 DNA sequence: TGCGCCAGCAGTAGCGGAGCTACCTACGAGCAGTACTTC.

CDR3 DNA: TGCGCCAGCAGCCAGGACAGGGGGCAAGAGACCCAGTACTTC. Protein sequence: CASSQDRGQETQYF. The rearrangement uses TRBV4-1 and TRBJ2-5; TRBD1 matches 10 bases. The germline CDR1 and CDR2 sequences are MGHRA and YSYEKL. V lost 3 bases, J lost 2 bases, and 0 bases stayed unmatched. The CDR3 runs 14 residues.

The chain joins TRBV4-2 to TRBJ2-3; 8 bases line up with TRBD2. Per germline, CDR1 LGHNA and CDR2 YNFKEQ. The CDR3 extends over 16 amino acids. The J segment lost 5 bases and the V segment lost 4 bases, leaving 11 bases of the junction unmatched. The CDR3 protein is CASSPSPGGALDTQYF. The CDR3 DNA is TGTGCCAGCAGCCCCTCCCCCGGGGGGGCCCTAGATACGCAGTATTTT.

This clone was seen a handful of times. The chain recombines TRBV7-9 with TRBJ1-2; D is unclear. There are 14 residues in the CDR3. Germline V lookup: CDR1 SEHNR, CDR2 FQNEAQ (reference sequence). Trimming removed 1 base from V and 4 bases from J, with 10 bases in between. The CDR3 DNA reads as TGTGCCAGCAGCTTAGGGGATGGACTCTATGGCTACACCTTC. It is translated as CASSLGDGLYGYTF.

The chain combines TRBV5-1 with TRBJ2-5; no reliable D call. V was clipped by 4 bases and J by 5 bases, with 9 bases between them. The CDR3 contains 12 residues. The V gene's germline CDR1 is SGHRS and CDR2 YFSETQ. This CDR3 is CASSVAGETQYF. The CDR3 DNA reads as TGCGCCAGCAGCGTGGCCGGGGAGACCCAGTACTTC.

V is TRBV5-1 and J is TRBJ1-2, with D tentatively TRBD1 (5 bases). The CDR3 runs 16 residues. V was trimmed by 3 bases and J by 2 bases, leaving 17 bases between them. Germline assignment: CDR1 SGHRS and CDR2 YFSETQ. The DNA of the CDR3 is TGCGCCAGCAGCTCGTCCTCGACAGCGACAAACTATGGCTACACCTTC. It encodes CASSSSSTATNYGYTF.

The chain links TRBV19 to TRBJ1-6; D is ambiguous. Germline CDR1 LNHDA, CDR2 SQIVND (reference sequence). The CDR3 totals 14 residues. The ends were cut back, 4 bases at V and 7 bases at J, with 11 bases in the middle. CDR3 in amino acids: CASSTRERNSPLHF. CDR3 in DNA: TGTGCCAGTAGTACACGGGAGAGGAATTCACCCCTCCACTTT. The entire variable domain, with the rest obtained from reference TRBV19 and TRBJ1-6, is as follows: DGGITQSPKYLFRKEGQNVTLSCEQNLNHDAMYWYRQDPGQGLRLIYYSQIVNDFQKGDIAEGYSVSREKKESFPLTVTSAQKNPTAFYLCASSTRERNSPLHFGNGTRLTVT.

The rearrangement uses TRBV29-1 and TRBJ1-2; D is perhaps TRBD1 (6 bases). From germline, CDR1 is SQVTM and CDR2 ANQGSEA. The V gene lost 5 bases and the J gene lost 4 bases, with 14 bases spanning the gap. The CDR3 consists of 13 residues. CDR3 residues: CSVTDSPLYGYTF. The DNA of the CDR3 is TGCAGCGTTACGGACAGCCCTCTCTATGGCTACACCTTC.

The V gene is TRBV11-1, the J gene TRBJ2-1; D might be TRBD1 (5 bases). The CDR3 runs 16 residues. Germline V gives CDR1 SGHAT, CDR2 FQDESV (reference sequence). V shed 6 bases and J shed 6 bases, with 21 bases lying between them. DNA of the CDR3: TGTGCCAGCAGTCGACAGCAATCCCATCTCGGCAATGAGCAGTTCTTC. Protein sequence: CASSRQQSHLGNEQFF.

The genes are TRBV30 and TRBJ1-6, with D possibly TRBD1 on 6 matching bases. CDR3 length: 14 residues. The V gene's germline CDR1 is GTSNPN and CDR2 SVGIG (reference sequence). V lost 2 bases and J lost 9, with 14 bases in between. The CDR3 protein is CAWSITGSGSPLHF. Written as DNA, the CDR3 is TGTGCCTGGAGTATAACAGGGTCGGGTTCACCCCTCCACTTT.

J is TRBJ1-6 and V is TRBV30, with 10 bases that match TRBD1. Germline lookup yields CDR1 GTSNPN and CDR2 SVGIG (reference sequence). The CDR3 sequence is 14 residues long. The junction had 14 bases not matched to a gene; V was cut back by 8 bases and J by 13 bases. The CDR3 coding sequence is TGTGCCGGACCCTCGACAGGGGGCCCCCTCCCCCTCCACTTT. Encoded protein: CAGPSTGGPLPLHF.

The V gene is TRBV12-3 or TRBV12-4, the J gene TRBJ2-4, with a possible D match to TRBD2 (6 bases). This CDR3 has 13 residues. V dropped 3 bases and J dropped 6 bases, with 9 bases sitting between them. In DNA, the CDR3 is TGTGCCAGCAGTTTGAAGGGAGGAAACATTCAGTACTTC. Its translation: CASSLKGGNIQYF.